This T cell receptor (beta chain) comes out of a study of spatial heterogeneity in lung cancer. Findings and caveats of the study: Alpha and beta chain coverage of tumor T cells was estimated at about 6.8% and 14%, respectively. How many expanded intratumoral alpha and beta TCRs were present tracked the tumor mutation count, which was a count of nonsynonymous mutations.

The sample's time point: sample taken at primary tumor resection. The donor population consisted of just over 70 patients with untreated, early-stage non-small cell lung cancer. TCRs were sequenced from unsorted whole RNA of tumor, nontumor lung or PBMC. This CDR3 has 17 residues. Trimming left V 0 bases short and J 5 bases short, with 21 bases between. Germline V lookup: CDR1 SGHRS, CDR2 YFSETQ. TCRdb independently ran MiXCR on the 5' RACE reads; one entry per CDR3 protein. Of around 1,500 distinct CDR3 sequences detected, approximately 5.9% appear once; the ten largest clones hold about three fifths. By proportion, this clonotype is medium-sized. Its antigen is not identified. This beta chain turned up in a library designed for alpha chains; as an off-target read, its abundance says little.

This clonotype originated in a female donor with early-stage non-small cell lung cancer. V usage is TRBV5-1 and J usage is TRBJ2-7; the D gene is possibly TRBD2 (7 bases). The specimen comprised lung tumor tissue, sampled at surgery. The CDR3 DNA follows: TGCGCCAGCAGCTTGGCCTCCGGGGCGGGGGCCCCCAACGAGCAGTACTTC. It specifies CASSLASGAGAPNEQYF.